This T cell receptor (beta chain) was recovered during a study of blood T cell repertoires in COVID-19. Sequencing used immunoSEQ multiplex PCR; TCRdb keeps in-frame clones, though not all of them. The table shows hundreds of thousands of clones, with 85% to 90% occurring only once. CDR1 SGHNT and CDR2 YYREEE come from the germline V gene (reference sequence). The germline V and J ends were trimmed by 0 bases and 5 bases, with 11 bases remaining between them. This CDR3 contains 15 residues. The V call is TRBV5-4, the J call TRBJ2-2; D is uncertain. This sequence was found in a man aged 25 to 40 who had recovered from COVID-19. The sample consisted of PBMCs or T cells enriched from blood (not recorded which). The CDR3 nucleotides are TGTGCCAGCAGCTTGGATGGAGTCTGGACCGGGGAGCTGTTTTTT. The encoded protein is CASSLDGVWTGELFF.